This T cell receptor beta chain was profiled in a study of T cells in Graves' hyperthyroidism and ophthalmopathy (dated by TCRdb to between 2018 and 2021). Some background on the complete study: Peripheral blood samples were taken at initial diagnosis, before any treatment was given. Prospective prediction of ophthalmopathy was tested in an independent validation cohort consisting of roughly 19 hyperthyroidism patients and more than 15 patients who later progressed to ophthalmopathy. To identify distinguishing TCR V-J signatures, a discovery cohort of about 100 patients was used, comprising some 45 with Graves' ophthalmopathy and around 60 with stable Graves' hyperthyroidism. The paper reports TCR Vbeta CDR3 sequencing of 130 to 150 peripheral blood samples: fewer than 50 ophthalmopathy, roughly 74 hyperthyroidism and around 17 progressor patients. In several Graves' hyperthyroidism patients, the study also compared T-cell repertoires from thyroid tissue with T-cell repertoires from blood. Following sampling, methimazole starting at 30 mg daily was given to hyperthyroidism patients, and high-dose intravenous methylprednisolone was given to ophthalmopathy patients. The 100 or so discovery patients were divided at random into training and test sets in a 7:3 ratio.

Stable Graves' hyperthyroidism was defined as the absence of progression to ophthalmopathy over 18 months of follow-up. Hyperthyroidism patients were newly diagnosed, with disease duration under 2 months, and aged 18 to 65 years. Patients with uncontrolled infections, other autoimmune diseases, pregnancy or lactation were excluded. Diagnoses relied on clinical symptoms, serum thyroxine and TRAb, thyroid ultrasound and orbital computed tomography. Ficoll-Paque density gradient centrifugation was used to isolate PBMCs from approximately 11 ml of fresh peripheral blood. Total RNA was extracted with Trizol reagent, and quality was checked on an Agilent 2100 Bioanalyzer. TCR beta CDR3 regions were amplified from RNA transcripts. For the first round of RT-PCR on the TCR CDR3, the HTBI primer set was used together with the Qiagen OneStep RT-PCR kit. A second multiplex PCR round built the libraries, followed by size selection and purification. Paired-end sequencing of the libraries was performed with 100 bp reads on an Illumina HiSeq2000. For the original study's pipeline: SOAPnuke was used to process the raw data, throwing out any read that contained adapters or uncalled bases, had a mean Phred below 15, or lacked an exact constant-primer or identifier match. High-quality paired reads were merged with COPE v1.2.5, and unique nucleotide sequences were defined as clonotypes. MiTCR v1.1 was used to align the clonotypes against IMGT TRBV, TRBD and TRBJ reference segments. Analysis was restricted to V-J combinations with a frequency above 0.0001, which covered just over 98% of repertoires. The TCS score was defined as the ratio of F50 (clonal expansion) to E x V (chaos), calculated using BLOSUM62-based TCRdist between CDR3 peptides within each V-J. Welch's t-statistics and random forest reduced around 550 V-J features to roughly 13, which were used in a naive Bayes classifier (R e1071). Through fastp at Q25 and MiXCR, TCRdb rebuilt clones from the public reads, retaining in-frame beta chains. Every distinct CDR3 protein forms one entry, paired with its most common genes and DNA. In this record, the V and J calls reflect TCRdb's handling and not the investigators' own analysis. This sample comprises 600,000 to 900,000 distinct CDR3 sequences, less than 20% of them detected only once. The ten biggest clones cover roughly 8% of the sample.

This clonotype was recorded at least ten times. What antigen it recognizes has not been identified. No base quality values were provided; no much bigger clone lies one nucleotide off. The paper as a whole reports these results and caveats: Most expanded thyroid clonotypes (frequency above 0.001) were also found in blood, which suggests that blood repertoires may mirror thyroid immune responses. During validation, the model predicted progression to ophthalmopathy a median of about 6.3 months ahead of onset, with more than 55% sensitivity and 72% to 80% specificity. In cross-validation, a model built on a 13 V-J signature told ophthalmopathy apart from stable hyperthyroidism with approximately 91% sensitivity and about 81% specificity, and in testing the same model reached 80%/75%. No statistical method was used to fix the sample size in advance, and group allocation was not hidden from the investigators.

V loses 1 base, J loses 5 bases, and the germline ends lie 11 bases apart. The CDR3 sequence holds 15 residues, the cysteine and phenylalanine included. Only CDR3 DNA is held: 45 bases, read in frame from base 1. The germline V gene provides CDR1 SNHLY and CDR2 FYNNEI. The sample comprised blood. The sequence derives from a young man with Graves' hyperthyroidism. The sequence joins TRBV2 to TRBJ2-2; confidence is insufficient to name the D gene. The DNA sequence is given as TGTGCCAGCAGTGAAGACCCGGCAGGAACCGGGGAGCTGTTTTTT. The resulting protein is CASSEDPAGTGELFF. With the rest looked up from the reference TRBV2 and TRBJ2-2 genes rather than sequenced, the full variable domain is EPEVTQTPSHQVTQMGQEVILRCVPISNHLYFYWYRQILGQKVEFLVSFYNNEISEKSEIFDDQFSVERPDGSNFTLKIRSTKLEDSAMYFCASSEDPAGTGELFFGEGSRLTVL.